This T cell receptor (beta chain) was sequenced in a study of cytomegalovirus exposure and HLA in healthy donors. The study's findings and limits: The listing of roughly 160 TCR beta chains classed them as cytomegalovirus-associated.

Comments on this clone: What it binds is unknown.

The primer mix had 60 Vbeta and 13 Jbeta primers. Profiling relied on immunoSEQ multiplex PCR, and the TCRdb table lists in-frame clones only, not all of them. Seen here are some 200,000 clones, 83% observed once, and the top ten hold roughly 1.3%. Sample: PBMCs. The clonotype originates from a girl aged 10 to 17 in good health and CMV-seronegative.

CDR3 sequence (DNA): TGCGCCAGCAGTGAGGACAGGCCTCGGGGGCAGTACTTC. Its protein is CASSEDRPRGQYF. The gene calls are TRBV10-1 and TRBJ2-7; D perhaps matches TRBD1 (6 bases). Trimming cost V 2 bases and J 9 bases, with 14 bases left between them. The CDR3 sequence is 13 residues long. Germline assignment: CDR1 WNHNN and CDR2 SYGVQD (reference sequence).